This T cell receptor (beta chain) comes out of a study of blood T cell repertoires in COVID-19. Overall study context: Material from acute and convalescent COVID-19 was sourced from the United States, Italy and Spain. T cells, B-cell-depleted T cells, or PBMCs supplied cDNA or gDNA.

Looked up from germline, CDR1 is KGHSH and CDR2 is LQKENI. CDR3 size: 17 residues. Trimming pared 3 bases from V and 0 bases from J, leaving 12 bases between. How the authors handled the data: Reference gene primer amplification yielded estimated nucleated cell counts. Assay: immunoSEQ multiplex PCR; the TCRdb copy retains only in-frame clones and omits some. The V and J calls and clone size were taken over from that table, and D and trimming were inferred from the DNA. The sample lists about 100,000 clones; about 90% were seen once. This chain uses TRBV18 with TRBJ2-6; D gene ambiguous. The TCR sequence derives from a man aged 25-45 years in a cohort sampled during active COVID-19. The sequenced sample consisted of peripheral blood. The CDR3 DNA reads as TGTGCCAGCTCACCGTCACTCAGCGCCTCTGGGGCCAACGTCCTGACTTTC. This gives the protein CASSPSLSASGANVLTF.